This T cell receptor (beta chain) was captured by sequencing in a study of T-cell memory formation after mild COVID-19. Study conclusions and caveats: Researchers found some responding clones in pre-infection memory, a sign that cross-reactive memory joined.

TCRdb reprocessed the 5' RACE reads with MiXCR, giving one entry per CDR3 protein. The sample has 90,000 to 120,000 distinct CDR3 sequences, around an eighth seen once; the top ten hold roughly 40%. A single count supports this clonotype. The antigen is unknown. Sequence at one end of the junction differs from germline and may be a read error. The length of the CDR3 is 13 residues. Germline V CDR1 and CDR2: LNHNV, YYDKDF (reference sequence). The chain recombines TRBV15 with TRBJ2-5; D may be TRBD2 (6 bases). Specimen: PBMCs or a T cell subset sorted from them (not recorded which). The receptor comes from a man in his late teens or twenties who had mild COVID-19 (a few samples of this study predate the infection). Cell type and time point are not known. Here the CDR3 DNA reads TGTGCCACCAGCCTAGCGAACCAGGAGACCCAGTACTTC. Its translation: CATSLANQETQYF.